This T cell receptor (beta chain) was captured in a study of T cell responses to AZD1222 COVID-19 vaccine. Assay used: immunoSEQ multiplex PCR; TCRdb lists only in-frame clones, some missing. Of 69,000 or so clones in the sample, about 90% were seen once. Trimming pared 7 bases from V and 4 bases from J, leaving 5 bases between. Germline lookup yields CDR1 SNHLY and CDR2 FYNNEI. The length of the CDR3 is 11 residues. The material sequenced was peripheral blood, taken 28 days after the second AZD1222 dose. The V call is TRBV2, the J call TRBJ2-1; no clear D gene. The receptor was derived from an adult who received the AZD1222 COVID-19 vaccine. CDR3: CASTLYNEQFF. CDR3 nucleotide sequence: TGTGCCAGCACTCTATACAATGAGCAGTTCTTC. Drawing the rest from reference TRBV2 and TRBJ2-1, the complete variable domain is EPEVTQTPSHQVTQMGQEVILRCVPISNHLYFYWYRQILGQKVEFLVSFYNNEISEKSEIFDDQFSVERPDGSNFTLKIRSTKLEDSAMYFCASTLYNEQFFGPGTRLTVL.